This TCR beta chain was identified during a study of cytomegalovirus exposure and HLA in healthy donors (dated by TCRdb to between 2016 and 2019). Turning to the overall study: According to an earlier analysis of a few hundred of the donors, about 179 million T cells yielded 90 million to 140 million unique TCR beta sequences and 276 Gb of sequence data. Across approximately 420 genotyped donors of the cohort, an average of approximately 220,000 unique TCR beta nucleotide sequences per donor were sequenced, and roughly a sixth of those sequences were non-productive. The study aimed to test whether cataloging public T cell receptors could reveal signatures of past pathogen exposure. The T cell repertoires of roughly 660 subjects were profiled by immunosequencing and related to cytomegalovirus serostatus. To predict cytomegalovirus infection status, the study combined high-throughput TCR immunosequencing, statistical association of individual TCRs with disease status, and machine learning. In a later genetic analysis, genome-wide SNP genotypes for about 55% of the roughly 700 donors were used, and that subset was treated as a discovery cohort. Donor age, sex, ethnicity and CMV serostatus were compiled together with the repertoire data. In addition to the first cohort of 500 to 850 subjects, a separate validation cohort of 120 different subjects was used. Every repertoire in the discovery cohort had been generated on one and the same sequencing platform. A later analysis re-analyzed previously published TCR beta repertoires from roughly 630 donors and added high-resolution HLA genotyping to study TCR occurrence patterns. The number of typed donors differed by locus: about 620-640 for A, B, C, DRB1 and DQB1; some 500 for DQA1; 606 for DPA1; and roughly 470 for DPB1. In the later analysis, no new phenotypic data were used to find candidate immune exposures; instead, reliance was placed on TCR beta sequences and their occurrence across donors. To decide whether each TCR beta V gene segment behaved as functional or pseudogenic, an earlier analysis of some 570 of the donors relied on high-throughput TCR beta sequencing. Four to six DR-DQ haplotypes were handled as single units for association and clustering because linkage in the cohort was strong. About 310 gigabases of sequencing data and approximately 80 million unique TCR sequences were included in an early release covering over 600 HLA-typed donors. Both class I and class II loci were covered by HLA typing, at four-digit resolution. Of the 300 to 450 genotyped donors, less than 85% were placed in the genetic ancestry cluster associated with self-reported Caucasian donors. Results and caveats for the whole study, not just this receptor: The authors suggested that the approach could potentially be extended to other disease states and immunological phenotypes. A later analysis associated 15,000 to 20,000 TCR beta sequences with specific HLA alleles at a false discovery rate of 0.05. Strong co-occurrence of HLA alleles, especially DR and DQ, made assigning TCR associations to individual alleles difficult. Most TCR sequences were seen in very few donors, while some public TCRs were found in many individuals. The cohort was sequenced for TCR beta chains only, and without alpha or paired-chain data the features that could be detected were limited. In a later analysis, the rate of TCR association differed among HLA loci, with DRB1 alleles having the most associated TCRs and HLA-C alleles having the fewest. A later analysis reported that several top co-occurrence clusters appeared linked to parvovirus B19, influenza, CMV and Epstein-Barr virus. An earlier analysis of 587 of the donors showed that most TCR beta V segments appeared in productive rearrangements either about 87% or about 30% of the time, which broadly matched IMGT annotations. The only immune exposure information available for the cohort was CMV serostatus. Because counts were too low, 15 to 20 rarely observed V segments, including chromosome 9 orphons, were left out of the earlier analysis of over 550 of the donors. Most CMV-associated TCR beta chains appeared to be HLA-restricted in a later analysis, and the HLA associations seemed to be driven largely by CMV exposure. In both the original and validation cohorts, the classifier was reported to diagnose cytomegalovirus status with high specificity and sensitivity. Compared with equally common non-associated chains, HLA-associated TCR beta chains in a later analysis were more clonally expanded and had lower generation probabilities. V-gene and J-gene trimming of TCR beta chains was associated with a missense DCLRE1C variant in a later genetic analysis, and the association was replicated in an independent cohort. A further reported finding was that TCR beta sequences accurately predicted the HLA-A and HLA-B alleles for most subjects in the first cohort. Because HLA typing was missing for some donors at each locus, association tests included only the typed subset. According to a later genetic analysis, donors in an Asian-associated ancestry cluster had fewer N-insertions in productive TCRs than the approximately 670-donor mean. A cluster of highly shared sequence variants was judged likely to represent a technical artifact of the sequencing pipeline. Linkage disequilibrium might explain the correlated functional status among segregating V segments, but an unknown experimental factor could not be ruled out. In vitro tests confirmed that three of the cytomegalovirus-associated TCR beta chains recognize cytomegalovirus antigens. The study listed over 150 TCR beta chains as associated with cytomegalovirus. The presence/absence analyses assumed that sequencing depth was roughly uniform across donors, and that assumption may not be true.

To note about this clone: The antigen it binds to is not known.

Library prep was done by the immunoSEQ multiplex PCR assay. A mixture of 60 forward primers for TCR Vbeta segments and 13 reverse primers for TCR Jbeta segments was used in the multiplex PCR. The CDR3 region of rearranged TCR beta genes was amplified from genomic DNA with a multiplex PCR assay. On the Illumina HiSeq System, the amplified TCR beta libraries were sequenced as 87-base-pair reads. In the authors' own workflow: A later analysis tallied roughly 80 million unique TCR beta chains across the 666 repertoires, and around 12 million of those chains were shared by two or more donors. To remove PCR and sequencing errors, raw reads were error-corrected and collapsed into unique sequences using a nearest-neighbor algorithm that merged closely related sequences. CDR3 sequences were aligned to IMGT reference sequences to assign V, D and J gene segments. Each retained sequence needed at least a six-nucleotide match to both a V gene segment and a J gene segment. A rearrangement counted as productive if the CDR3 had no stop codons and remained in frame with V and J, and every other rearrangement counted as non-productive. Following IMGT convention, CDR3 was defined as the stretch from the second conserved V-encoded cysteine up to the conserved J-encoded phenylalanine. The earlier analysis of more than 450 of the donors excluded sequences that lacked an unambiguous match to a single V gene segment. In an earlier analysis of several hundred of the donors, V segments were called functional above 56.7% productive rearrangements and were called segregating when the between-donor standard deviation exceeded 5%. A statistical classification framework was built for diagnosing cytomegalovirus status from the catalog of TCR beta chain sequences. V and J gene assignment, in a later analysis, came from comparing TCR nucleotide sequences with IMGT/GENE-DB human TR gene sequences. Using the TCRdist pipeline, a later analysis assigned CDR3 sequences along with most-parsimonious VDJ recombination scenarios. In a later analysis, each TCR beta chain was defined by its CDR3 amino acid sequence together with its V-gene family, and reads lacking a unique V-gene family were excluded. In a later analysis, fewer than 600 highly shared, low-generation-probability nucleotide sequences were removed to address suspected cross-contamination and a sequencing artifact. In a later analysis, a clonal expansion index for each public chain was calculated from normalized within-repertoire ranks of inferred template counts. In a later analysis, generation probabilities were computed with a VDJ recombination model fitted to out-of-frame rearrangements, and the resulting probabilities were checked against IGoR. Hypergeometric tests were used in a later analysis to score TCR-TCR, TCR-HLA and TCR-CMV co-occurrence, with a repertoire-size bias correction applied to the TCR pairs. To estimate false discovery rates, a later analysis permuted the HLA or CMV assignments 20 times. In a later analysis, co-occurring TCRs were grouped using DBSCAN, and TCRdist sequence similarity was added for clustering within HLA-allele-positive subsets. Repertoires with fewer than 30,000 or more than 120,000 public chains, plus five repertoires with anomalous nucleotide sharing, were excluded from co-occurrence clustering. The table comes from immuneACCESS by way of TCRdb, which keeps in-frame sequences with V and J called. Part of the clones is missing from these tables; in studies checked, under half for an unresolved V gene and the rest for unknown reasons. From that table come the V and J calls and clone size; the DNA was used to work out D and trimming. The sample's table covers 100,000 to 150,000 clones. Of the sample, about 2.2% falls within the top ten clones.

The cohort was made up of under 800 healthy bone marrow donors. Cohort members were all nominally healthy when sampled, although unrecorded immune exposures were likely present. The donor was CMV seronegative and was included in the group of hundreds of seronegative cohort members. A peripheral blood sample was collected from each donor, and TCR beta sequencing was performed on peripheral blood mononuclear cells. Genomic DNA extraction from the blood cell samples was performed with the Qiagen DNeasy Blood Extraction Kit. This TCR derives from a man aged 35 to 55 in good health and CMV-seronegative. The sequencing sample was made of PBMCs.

The DNA reads as follows: TGTGCCAGCAGTGGTTCAGGGCGGGAGCAGTTCTTC. This is translated as CASSGSGREQFF. The chain couples TRBV2 to TRBJ2-1; TRBD1 is a possible D gene, resting on 5 matching bases. From its cysteine to its phenylalanine, the CDR3 spans 12 amino acids. Left in the record is the CDR3 DNA by itself, 36 bases read in frame from the first base. As encoded in the germline V gene, CDR1 is SNHLY while CDR2 is FYNNEI. V is clipped by 4 bases and J by 10 bases, and the sequence between their germline boundaries is 11 bases long.